Given below is one T cell receptor (beta chain) in context. Antigen unknown. Germline CDR1 and CDR2: SNHLY and FYNNEI. This CDR3 has 13 residues. Researchers prepared the TRB cDNA libraries using 5' RACE with UMI labels. TCRdb reanalyzed the 5' RACE reads, giving one entry per CDR3 protein sequence and no DNA. Across 45,000 to 70,000 distinct CDR3 sequences, the top ten clones capture around 20% of the sample. These data are taken from a study of CXCR3-negative and CXCR3-positive naive CD8 T cells. Findings of the study overall: Memory, not naive, CXCR3-negative and CXCR3-positive cells differed in TRBV-TRBJ usage.

Triplicates of 300,000 cells were sorted from each CD8+ T cell subset. This chain uses TRBV2 with TRBJ2-7. Sample: memory CD8+ T cells from blood. This TCR came from a human donor in good health. Some clones in this sample may be carry-over from other donors' samples. CDR3 residues: CASSESFSYEQYF.